These T cell receptor beta chains were read from a single sample in a study of blood T cell repertoires in COVID-19. Clones were sequenced by immunoSEQ multiplex PCR, and TCRdb holds only the in-frame ones, with some missing. Among a few hundred thousand clones listed, around 87% were seen once. The sequencing sample was made of PBMCs or T cells enriched from blood (not recorded which). These receptor sequences come from a man aged 35-49 years in a cohort exposed to, infected with or recovered from COVID-19 (not recorded which). Both conserved end residues are part of each CDR3. The D gene is left open where the match is weak. Only some rows state a clone size, as once, few, many or a class for expanded clones.

clone size	CDR3 length	D gene	J gene	V gene	CDR3 protein	CDR3 DNA
-	16	TRBD2	TRBJ2-3	TRBV30	CAWTGTSGFSTDTQYF	TGTGCCTGGACGGGGACTAGCGGGTTTAGCACAGATACGCAGTATTTT
-	14	-	TRBJ1-5	TRBV11-2	CASSLAGKGQPQHF	TGTGCCAGCAGCTTGGCAGGGAAAGGTCAGCCCCAGCATTTT
-	15	TRBD1	TRBJ1-5	TRBV5-5	CASSWDRNGNQPQHF	TGTGCCAGCAGCTGGGACAGGAACGGGAATCAGCCCCAGCATTTT
-	15	-	TRBJ1-2	TRBV7-9	CASSHSQTEDAGYTF	TGTGCCAGCAGTCATTCACAGACAGAAGATGCCGGCTACACCTTC
-	14	TRBD2	TRBJ2-7	TRBV20-1	CSASWAGAGDEQYF	TGCAGTGCTAGTTGGGCGGGAGCAGGCGACGAGCAGTACTTC
-	14	TRBD1	TRBJ1-1	TRBV3-1/TRBV3-2	CASSKDREGTEAFF	TGTGCCAGCAGCAAGGACAGGGAGGGGACTGAAGCTTTCTTT
-	16	TRBD2	TRBJ2-3	TRBV10-3	CATGLAGARSTDTQYF	TGTGCCACAGGACTAGCGGGAGCACGTAGCACAGATACGCAGTATTTT
-	14	-	TRBJ1-5	TRBV15	CATSSREPWQPQHF	TGTGCCACCAGCAGCCGGGAACCCTGGCAGCCCCAGCATTTT
-	15	-	TRBJ2-2	TRBV7-3	CASSSLIGPTGELFF	TGTGCCAGCAGCTCACTAATCGGCCCCACCGGGGAGCTGTTTTTT
-	14	-	TRBJ1-6	TRBV2	CASSAQGHNSPLHF	TGTGCCAGCAGTGCCCAGGGCCATAATTCACCCCTCCACTTT
few	12	-	TRBJ2-3	TRBV2	CASNRGSTTQYF	TGTGCCAGCAATCGCGGTTCTACTACGCAGTATTTT
-	14	-	TRBJ1-5	TRBV18	CASSPTWSNQPQHF	TGTGCCAGCTCACCTACATGGAGCAATCAGCCCCAGCATTTT
-	15	TRBD1	TRBJ1-1	TRBV7-9	CASSHRQGWDTEAFF	TGTGCCAGCAGCCATCGACAGGGATGGGACACTGAAGCTTTCTTT
-	13	-	TRBJ1-1	TRBV6-5	CASSQGSNTEAFF	TGTGCCAGCAGTCAGGGATCGAACACTGAAGCTTTCTTT